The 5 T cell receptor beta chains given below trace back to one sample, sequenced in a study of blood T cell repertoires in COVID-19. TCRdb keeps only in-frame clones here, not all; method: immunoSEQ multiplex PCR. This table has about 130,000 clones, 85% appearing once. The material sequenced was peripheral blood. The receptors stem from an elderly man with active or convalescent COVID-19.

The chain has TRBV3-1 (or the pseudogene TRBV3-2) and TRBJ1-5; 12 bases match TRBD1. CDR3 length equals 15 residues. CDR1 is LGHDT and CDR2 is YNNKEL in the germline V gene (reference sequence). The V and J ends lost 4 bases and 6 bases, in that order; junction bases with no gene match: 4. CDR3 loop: CASSRGQGAGQPQHF. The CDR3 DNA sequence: TGTGCCAGCAGCCGGGGACAGGGGGCCGGTCAGCCCCAGCATTTT.

CDR3 in amino acids: CASRASEPHEQYF. The CDR3 DNA sequence: TGCGCCAGCAGGGCCTCAGAACCCCACGAGCAGTACTTC. The chain couples TRBV5-1 to TRBJ2-7, with D unresolved. Trimming removed 5 bases at V and 5 bases at J, with 14 bases between. The germline V gene encodes CDR1 SGHRS and CDR2 YFSETQ. This CDR3 region has 13 residues.

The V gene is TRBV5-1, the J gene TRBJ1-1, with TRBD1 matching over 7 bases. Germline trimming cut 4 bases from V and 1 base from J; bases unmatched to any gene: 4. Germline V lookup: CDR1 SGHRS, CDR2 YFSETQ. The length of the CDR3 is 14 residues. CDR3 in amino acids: CASSPGQRNTEAFF. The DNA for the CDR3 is TGCGCCAGCAGCCCGGGACAGAGGAACACTGAAGCTTTCTTT.

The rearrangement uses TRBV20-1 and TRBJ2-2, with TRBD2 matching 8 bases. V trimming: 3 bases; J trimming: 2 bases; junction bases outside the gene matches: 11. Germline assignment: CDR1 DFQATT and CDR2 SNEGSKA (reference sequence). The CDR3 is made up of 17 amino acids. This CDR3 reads CSASGLAGSTNTGELFF. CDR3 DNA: TGCAGTGCTAGTGGTCTAGCGGGTTCGACTAACACCGGGGAGCTGTTTTTT.

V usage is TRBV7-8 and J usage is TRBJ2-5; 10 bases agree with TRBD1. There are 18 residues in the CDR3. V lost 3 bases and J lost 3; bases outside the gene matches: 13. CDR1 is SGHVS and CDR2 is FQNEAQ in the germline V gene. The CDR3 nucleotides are TGTGCCAGCAGCTTTCCCACCGAAGGACAGGGGGGTAAAGAGACCCAGTACTTC. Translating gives CASSFPTEGQGGKETQYF. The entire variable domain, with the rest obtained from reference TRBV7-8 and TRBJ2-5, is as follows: GAGVSQSPRYKVAKRGQDVALRCDPISGHVSLFWYQQALGQGPEFLTYFQNEAQLDKSGLPSDRFFAERPEGSVSTLKIQRTQQEDSAVYLCASSFPTEGQGGKETQYFGPGTRLLVL.